The entry that follows covers one TCR beta chain sequence. Original processing methods: Reference gene primer amplification in the assay estimated nucleated cell counts. Libraries were prepared by immunoSEQ multiplex PCR; TCRdb keeps only in-frame clonotypes and omits some of them. D and trimming come from the DNA, and the V and J calls and clone size come from that table. The table has 130,000 to 150,000 clones, 84% seen once. The sample comes from a study of blood T cell repertoires in COVID-19. Study background: Sites across the United States, Italy and Spain contributed samples from acute and convalescent COVID-19.

This CDR3 contains 18 residues. CDR1 is SGHAT, CDR2 FQNNGV, per germline. The V and J ends lost 5 bases and 0 bases, in that order; junction bases with no gene match: 5. Recruitment covered roughly 24 US areas and drew participants whose ages spanned about 18 to 95 years. Up to 2 weeks before entering the study, exposed participants had met a COVID-19 case. Sequencing was carried out using PBMCs or T cells enriched from blood (not recorded which). This rearrangement joins TRBV11-2 to TRBJ2-6, with 12 bases matching TRBD2. The origin of this receptor is a woman aged 45-65 years who had been exposed to COVID-19. CDR3 loop: CASSGPSGGASGANVLTF. In DNA, the CDR3 is TGTGCCAGCAGCGGACCTAGCGGGGGGGCCTCTGGGGCCAACGTCCTGACTTTC. Together with reference TRBV11-2 and TRBJ2-6, the CDR3 gives the full variable domain: EAGVAQSPRYKIIEKRQSVAFWCNPISGHATLYWYQQILGQGPKLLIQFQNNGVVDDSQLPKDRFSAERLKGVDSTLKIQPAKLEDSAVYLCASSGPSGGASGANVLTFGAGSRLTVL.